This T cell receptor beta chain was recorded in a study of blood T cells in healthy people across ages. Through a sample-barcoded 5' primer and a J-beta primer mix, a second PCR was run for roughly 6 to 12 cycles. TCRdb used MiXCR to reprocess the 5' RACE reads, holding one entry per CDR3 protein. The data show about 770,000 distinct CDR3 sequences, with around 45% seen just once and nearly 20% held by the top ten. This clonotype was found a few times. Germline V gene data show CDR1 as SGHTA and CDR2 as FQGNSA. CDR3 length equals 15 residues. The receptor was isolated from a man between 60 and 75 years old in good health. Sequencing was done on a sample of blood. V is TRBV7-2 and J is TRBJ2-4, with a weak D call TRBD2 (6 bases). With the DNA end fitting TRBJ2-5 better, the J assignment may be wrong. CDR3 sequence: CASTALTVRGETQYF. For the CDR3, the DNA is TGTGCCAGCACAGCGCTGACAGTTCGGGGGGAGACCCAGTACTTC.